This entry lists 10 T cell receptor beta chains sequenced from one sample in a study of blood T cell repertoires in COVID-19. The data were produced by immunoSEQ multiplex PCR, yet TCRdb's version contains in-frame clones alone and is incomplete. The sample has over 65,000 clones; around 87% are singletons. The sample was peripheral blood. The source is a woman between 55 and 75 years old with acute or convalescent COVID-19.

The chain employs TRBV7-8 and TRBJ1-1; tentatively, D is TRBD1 (5 bases). Looked up from germline, CDR1 is SGHVS and CDR2 is FQNEAQ. CDR3 size: 16 residues. V gave up 2 bases and J gave up 0 bases, with 13 bases separating them. CDR3: CASSLQGRFMNTEAFF. Here the CDR3 DNA reads TGTGCCAGCAGCTTACAGGGCAGGTTCATGAACACTGAAGCTTTCTTT.

V is TRBV7-2 and J is TRBJ1-6; possibly TRBD1 for D (5 bases). The V end was cut by 1 base, the J end by 7 bases, with 11 bases between. This CDR3 spans 15 amino acids. Germline assignment: CDR1 SGHTA and CDR2 FQGNSA. The CDR3 sequence is CASSLEGRANSPLHF. The CDR3 coding sequence is TGTGCCAGCAGCTTAGAGGGCAGGGCAAATTCACCCCTCCACTTT. The full variable domain, rest sourced from reference TRBV7-2 and TRBJ1-6, is GAGVSQSPSNKVTEKGKDVELRCDPISGHTALYWYRQSLGQGLEFLIYFQGNSAPDKSGLPSDRFSAERTGGSVSTLTIQRTQQEDSAVYLCASSLEGRANSPLHFGNGTRLTVT.

Only one count was recorded for this clone. The chain couples TRBV19 to TRBJ1-1; D possibly corresponds to TRBD1 (5 bases). V lost 3 bases and J 0 bases, leaving 11 bases between the germline ends. Germline V CDR1 and CDR2: LNHDA, SQIVND (reference sequence). The CDR3 spans 15 residues. The CDR3 nucleotides are TGTGCCAGTAGTATTTTAGGGGTAATGAACACTGAAGCTTTCTTT. Its protein product is CASSILGVMNTEAFF.

The table lists this clone with a count of one. The chain links TRBV20-1 to TRBJ1-3, with D uncertain. The germline V gene encodes CDR1 DFQATT and CDR2 SNEGSKA (reference sequence). V was shortened by 3 bases and J by 4 bases, with 10 bases between the two germline ends. This CDR3 is built from 13 residues. The CDR3 DNA reads as TGCAGTGCTAGTCCCAGCGGGGGAAACACCATATATTTT. This encodes CSASPSGGNTIYF.

The chain uses TRBV6-5 and TRBJ1-6; 9 bases are a match to TRBD1. CDR3 length: 15 amino acids. The V and J ends lost 0 bases and 10 bases, in that order; junction bases with no gene match: 4. Germline CDR1 and CDR2: MNHEY and SVGAGI. The CDR3 region has the DNA TGTGCCAGCAGTTACTCGGGACAGGGTCGGTCACCCCTCCACTTT. Protein sequence: CASSYSGQGRSPLHF.

The chain is built from TRBV14 and TRBJ1-1; no clear D. Trimming took 1 base from V and 12 from J, leaving 12 bases between them. This CDR3 has 12 residues. Per the germline V gene, CDR1 is SGHDN and CDR2 is FVKESK. The CDR3 spells CASSQGRAGTFF. The CDR3, as DNA: TGTGCCAGCAGCCAAGGCCGCGCGGGGACTTTCTTT.

The chain couples TRBV7-9 to TRBJ1-4; TRBD1 matches 7 bases. Trimming removed 5 bases from V and 7 bases from J; junction bases left unmatched: 13. This CDR3 spans 16 amino acids. CDR1 is SEHNR, CDR2 FQNEAQ, per germline (reference sequence). CDR3 coding DNA: TGTGCCAGCAGCCCCCTGCCCGCGACAGGGAGTGAAAAACTGTTTTTT. Translating gives CASSPLPATGSEKLFF.

CDR3 residues: CASSQGGVAGIKGDTQYF. As DNA, the CDR3 is TGTGCCAGCAGCCAAGGGGGAGTAGCGGGAATAAAGGGGGATACGCAGTATTTT. This chain links TRBV3-1 (or the pseudogene TRBV3-2) with TRBJ2-3; 8 bases align to TRBD2. CDR1 and CDR2 from the germline V gene are LGHDT and YNNKEL (reference sequence). The CDR3 contains 18 residues. Unmatched junction bases numbered 15, after V lost 1 base and J lost 6 bases.

This chain links TRBV5-1 with TRBJ2-1; 9 bases map to TRBD2. V gave up 2 bases and J gave up 10 bases; unmatched junction bases: 7. Per germline, CDR1 SGHRS and CDR2 YFSETQ. The CDR3 is made up of 14 amino acids. CDR3 sequence: CASSFGTSTGEQFF. The CDR3 coding sequence is TGCGCCAGCAGCTTTGGGACTAGCACCGGGGAGCAGTTCTTC.

The V call is TRBV5-1, the J call TRBJ1-1; TRBD1 agrees at 7 bases. Trimming cost V 0 bases and J 1 base; bases outside gene matches: 3. The CDR3 sequence is 15 residues long. Germline V gene data show CDR1 as SGHRS and CDR2 as YFSETQ. The CDR3 DNA is TGCGCCAGCAGCTTGGGGCCAGGGGGGAACACTGAAGCTTTCTTT. It encodes CASSLGPGGNTEAFF.